Below are 32 T cell receptor beta chains sequenced from a single sample in a study of blood T cells in healthy people across ages. The authors ran a second PCR of about 6 to 11 cycles using a sample-barcoded 5' primer and a J-beta primer mix. TCRdb called the 5' RACE reads again in MiXCR, with one record for every CDR3 protein. The sample lists about 1 million distinct CDR3 sequences, about 25% occurring once. These data are also associated with another study on T cells of mothers and their children.

Sequencing was carried out using blood. All receptors come from a girl aged 2 to 10 in good health.

The CDR3, as DNA: TGTGCCAGCAGTGAAGAGGGCGGACTCTCCTACGAGCAGTACTTC. Translation: CASSEEGGLSYEQYF. V and J are TRBV25-1 and TRBJ2-7; D possibly corresponds to TRBD2 (5 bases). The CDR3 has 15 amino acids. Trimming stripped 2 bases from V and 0 bases from J, with 11 bases between. Germline loops: CDR1 MGHDK, CDR2 SYGVNS.

This clonotype was observed a handful of times. At one end the junction does not follow the germline gene, possibly because of a read error. The gene calls are TRBV28 and TRBJ1-5, with D unresolved. CDR1 and CDR2 (germline): MDHEN, SYDVKM. The CDR3 has 14 residues. The CDR3 DNA reads as TGTGCCAGCAGGCCCGACGCGTTGATTCAGCCCCAGCGTTTT. The encoded protein is CASRPDALIQPQRF.

This clonotype was found a few times. The chain has TRBV27 and TRBJ1-2; D might be TRBD1 (5 bases). CDR1 MNHEY and CDR2 SMNVEV come from the germline V gene (reference sequence). This CDR3 region has 14 residues. V lost 2 bases and J 5 bases, leaving 12 bases between the germline ends. The CDR3 sequence: CASSLASGKYGYTF. DNA of the CDR3: TGTGCCAGCAGTTTAGCCTCAGGGAAGTATGGCTACACCTTC.

This clonotype is a singleton in its sample. A junction end diverges from the germline sequence, so it may reflect a read error. This chain joins TRBV12-3 or TRBV12-4 and TRBJ2-3; 12 bases are shared with TRBD2. The CDR3 spans 15 residues. The CDR3 protein is CASSLAGGLSDTQYF. In DNA, the CDR3 is TGTGCCAGCAGTCTAGCGGGAGGGCTCTCGGATACGCAGTATTTT.

A remark on this clonotype: The junction differs from germline at one of its ends, possibly a read error. CDR3 nucleotide sequence: TGCGCCAGCAGCCAAGCCCTGGGACCCCAAAATGAGCAGTTCTTC. It encodes CASSQALGPQNEQFF. The chain links TRBV14 to TRBJ2-1; either TRBD1 or TRBD2 may fit D (5 bases each). Germline V lookup: CDR1 SGHDN, CDR2 FVKESK. There are 15 residues in the CDR3. Looking up the rest from reference TRBV14 and TRBJ2-1 gives the full variable domain: EAGVTQFPSHSVIEKGQTVTLRCDPISGHDNLYWYRRVMGKEIKFLLHFVKESKQDESGMPNNRFLAERTGGTYSTLKVQPAELEDSGVYFCASSQALGPQNEQFFGPGTRLTVL.

The sample holds many counts of this clonotype. The CDR3 region has the DNA TGCAGCGTTGCCAAGTACAATGAGCAGTTCTTC. This sequence encodes CSVAKYNEQFF. This chain links TRBV29-1 with TRBJ2-1; D gene unclear. CDR3 size: 11 residues. The ends were cut back, 4 bases at V and 4 bases at J, with 5 bases in the middle. The germline CDR1 and CDR2 sequences are SQVTM and ANQGSEA.

This clonotype has only a few counts. The rearrangement joins TRBV24-1 to TRBJ2-1, with 12 bases matching TRBD2. Germline V gene lookup returns CDR1 KGHDR and CDR2 SFDVKD. J gave up 8 bases and V 2 bases, and 3 bases lay outside the gene matches. The CDR3 covers 15 residues. DNA for the CDR3: TGTGCCACCAGTGATTGGACTAGCGGGGAAGATGAGCAGTTCTTC. Its protein product is CATSDWTSGEDEQFF.

This clonotype has only a few counts. J is TRBJ2-1 and V is TRBV7-3; 9 nucleotides match TRBD2. V shed 5 bases and J 0 bases; nucleotides not matched to a gene: 8. Per the germline V gene, CDR1 is SGHTA and CDR2 is FQGTGA. This CDR3 has 17 residues. CDR3 loop: CASSDTSGYSSYNEQFF. For the CDR3, the DNA is TGTGCCAGCAGCGACACTAGCGGGTATAGCTCCTACAATGAGCAGTTCTTC.

The V and J genes are TRBV2 and TRBJ2-5, with 11 bases lining up with TRBD1. The DNA end is a closer match to TRBJ2-7, so the J assignment may be wrong. Germline V gives CDR1 SNHLY, CDR2 FYNNEI. The CDR3 totals 15 residues. DNA of the CDR3: TGTGCCAGCAGTGCAGGGACAGGGGGATCCTACGAGCAGTACTTC. It codes for CASSAGTGGSYEQYF.

The chain carries TRBV4-3 and TRBJ2-7; D unresolved. This CDR3 contains 14 residues. V was shortened by 1 base and J by 6 bases, with 13 bases between the two germline ends. Germline V gene lookup returns CDR1 LGHNA and CDR2 YSLEER. CDR3 amino acids: CASSQGYGRCEQYF. The CDR3 bases are TGCGCCAGCAGCCAAGGATACGGGCGATGCGAGCAGTACTTC.

V usage is TRBV3-1 and J usage is TRBJ2-7, with no clear D. The CDR3 loop spans 11 amino acids. Germline V gene lookup returns CDR1 LGHDT and CDR2 YNNKEL (reference sequence). Trimming stripped 7 bases from V and 5 bases from J, with 9 bases between. CDR3 coding DNA: TGTGCCAGCACCGGGTCCCACGAGCAGTACTTC. Amino acid sequence: CASTGSHEQYF.

The chain has TRBV18 and TRBJ1-4, with 8 bases identical to TRBD1. The trim removed 2 bases at V and 8 bases at J, leaving 4 bases unmatched. The CDR3 covers 14 residues. Germline values: CDR1 KGHSH, CDR2 LQKENI. The CDR3 here is CASSPETGEEKLFF. CDR3 nucleotide sequence: TGTGCCAGCTCACCAGAGACAGGGGAGGAAAAACTGTTTTTT.

This clonotype was seen only a few times. V usage is TRBV25-1 and J usage is TRBJ2-1, with unresolved D. V dropped 4 bases and J dropped 3 bases, with 13 bases sitting between them. The CDR3 has 15 residues. Per germline, CDR1 MGHDK and CDR2 SYGVNS. The CDR3 spells CASSGMDLLYNEQFF. DNA for the CDR3: TGTGCCAGCAGTGGCATGGATCTACTCTACAATGAGCAGTTCTTC.

The chain joins TRBV27 to TRBJ2-5, with 7 bases lining up with TRBD2. Germline CDR1 and CDR2: MNHEY and SMNVEV (reference sequence). V lost 3 bases and J lost 4; bases outside the gene matches: 5. The CDR3 length is 14 residues. CDR3 residues: CASSFAGDRETQYF. The CDR3 bases are TGTGCCAGCAGTTTTGCGGGGGATCGAGAGACCCAGTACTTC.

This clonotype occurred a few times. The chain combines TRBV12-5 with TRBJ2-7, with 8 bases lining up with TRBD1. CDR1 is LGHNT and CDR2 is FRNRAP in the germline V gene. V shed 3 bases and J 3 bases; nucleotides not matched to a gene: 4. CDR3 size: 14 residues. CDR3 sequence: CASGFGQGIYEQYF. The CDR3 nucleotides read TGTGCTAGTGGTTTTGGACAGGGTATCTACGAGCAGTACTTC. Supplemented by reference TRBV12-5 and TRBJ2-7, the full variable domain reads DARVTQTPRHKVTEMGQEVTMRCQPILGHNTVFWYRQTMMQGLELLAYFRNRAPLDDSGMPKDRFSAEMPDATLATLKIQPSEPRDSAVYFCASGFGQGIYEQYFGPGTRLTVT.

This clonotype has only a few counts. The chain recombines TRBV9 with TRBJ2-7; D is undetermined. The CDR3 totals 14 residues. V was pared by 0 bases and J by 5 bases, with 12 bases between. Per germline, CDR1 SGDLS and CDR2 YYNGEE. In DNA form, the CDR3 reads TGTGCCAGCAGCGTAGGCCGGTACGAGGACGAGCAGTACTTC. Amino acids: CASSVGRYEDEQYF.

This clonotype was recorded a few times. The chain has TRBV7-6 and TRBJ1-2; no clear D gene. The V end lost 5 bases, the J end lost 10 bases, and 14 bases lay between the germline ends. In germline, CDR1 is SGHVS, CDR2 FNYEAQ. This CDR3 has 12 amino acids. CDR3 sequence (DNA): TGTGCCAGCAGCAGTGGGATGGCTCTCTACACCTTC. It specifies CASSSGMALYTF.

This clonotype was observed a handful of times. The gene calls are TRBV27 and TRBJ1-1; 12 bases map to TRBD1. This CDR3 is 17 amino acids long. V was pared by 4 bases and J by 1 base, with 7 bases of the junction left unmatched. Germline V gene lookup returns CDR1 MNHEY and CDR2 SMNVEV (reference sequence). In nucleotides, the CDR3 is TGTGCCAGCAGTTCTCCGGGACAGGGGGCCCCGAACACTGAAGCTTTCTTT. The encoded protein is CASSSPGQGAPNTEAFF.

The sample holds a few counts of this clonotype. The chain joins TRBV15 to TRBJ2-1; TRBD2 aligns across 7 bases. J was trimmed by 8 bases and V by 0 bases; bases with no gene match: 13. The CDR3 consists of 17 residues. Germline V gene data show CDR1 as LNHNV and CDR2 as YYDKDF (reference sequence). As DNA, the CDR3 is TGTGCCACCAGCAGAGAAATTGGCGGGAGAGGCTCCCATGAGCAGTTCTTC. Encoded protein: CATSREIGGRGSHEQFF.

This chain connects TRBV28 to TRBJ2-5; D is perhaps TRBD2 (7 bases). The J call may be wrong; the DNA end is better matched by TRBJ2-7. Germline CDR1 is MDHEN and CDR2 is SYDVKM. The CDR3 has 17 residues. CDR3 nucleotides: TGTGCCAGCAGTCGTCTCGGAGGGGGGGACGCCTCCTACGAGCAGTACTTC. Translation: CASSRLGGGDASYEQYF.

The rearrangement links TRBV2 to TRBJ1-1, with D possibly matching TRBD1 (5 bases). CDR1 SNHLY and CDR2 FYNNEI come from the germline V gene. CDR3 length: 15 residues. V was clipped by 7 bases and J by 1 base, with 16 bases between them. The CDR3, as DNA: TGTGCCAGCAAGGCTCACTCGGGACCGAACACTGAAGCTTTCTTT. This gives the protein CASKAHSGPNTEAFF.

The chain couples TRBV28 to TRBJ1-2; D may be TRBD1 (6 bases). Germline CDR1 is MDHEN and CDR2 is SYDVKM. There are 13 residues in the CDR3. The V gene lost 3 bases and the J gene lost 12 bases, with 17 bases spanning the gap. The CDR3: CASSFGQSIAHTF. CDR3 DNA: TGTGCCAGCAGTTTCGGACAGTCCATCGCTCACACCTTC.

This clonotype was recorded many times. This chain connects TRBV29-1 to TRBJ2-7; 9 positions agree with TRBD1. V lost 0 bases to trimming and J lost 0 bases; unmatched junction nucleotides: 6. The CDR3 has 16 amino acids. CDR1 and CDR2 (germline): SQVTM, ANQGSEA. CDR3 region: CSVEDAQTGGSYEQYF. CDR3 bases: TGCAGCGTTGAAGATGCCCAGACAGGGGGCTCCTACGAGCAGTACTTC.

The chain carries TRBV20-1 and TRBJ1-1; tentatively, D is TRBD1 (5 bases). CDR1 is DFQATT and CDR2 is SNEGSKA in the germline V gene (reference sequence). The CDR3 loop spans 15 amino acids. Trimming took off 1 base at V and 5 bases at J, with 17 bases between the two ends. The CDR3 region is CSARVAGVKGTEAFF. DNA for the CDR3: TGCAGTGCTAGAGTAGCGGGGGTGAAGGGAACTGAAGCTTTCTTT.

CDR3 sequence reads: CASSLRNYAGLAGIEQFF. The CDR3 DNA follows: TGCGCCAGCAGCCTCAGAAACTATGCGGGACTAGCGGGAATTGAGCAGTTCTTC. The chain is built from TRBV4-1 and TRBJ2-5, with 13 bases lining up with TRBD2. The J call is uncertain, as TRBJ2-1 better fits the DNA end. Looked up from germline, CDR1 is MGHRA and CDR2 is YSYEKL. CDR3 length: 18 amino acids.

This sequence joins TRBV9 and TRBJ1-6, with D uncertain. Germline CDR1 is SGDLS and CDR2 is YYNGEE. V lost 1 base to trimming and J lost 10 bases, with 12 bases between them. The CDR3 consists of 14 residues. The chain's CDR3 is CASSVYGKESPLHF. DNA for the CDR3: TGTGCCAGCAGCGTATACGGAAAAGAATCACCCCTCCACTTT.

The rearrangement links TRBV7-3 to TRBJ1-2; 10 bases are shared with TRBD1. The CDR3 runs to 14 residues. The germline CDR1 and CDR2 sequences are SGHTA and FQGTGA. V shed 4 bases, J shed 7 bases, and the junction held 6 bases outside the gene matches. CDR3 nucleotides: TGTGCCAGCAGCTCGGGACAGGGGATGGGTGGCTACACCTTC. This sequence encodes CASSSGQGMGGYTF.

A few counts support this clonotype. The J gene is TRBJ2-5, the V gene TRBV10-3; 12 bases map to TRBD1. The J segment lost 5 bases and the V segment lost 6 bases, leaving 7 bases of the junction unmatched. This CDR3 comprises 15 residues. The germline CDR1 and CDR2 sequences are ENHRY and SYGVKD. The CDR3 region has the DNA TGTGCCATCAGCCCGGGACAGGGGGCTGGGGAGACCCAGTACTTC. As protein: CAISPGQGAGETQYF.

The V gene is TRBV7-2, the J gene TRBJ2-4; a possible D gene is TRBD2 (6 bases). The germline CDR1 and CDR2 sequences are SGHTA and FQGNSA. The CDR3 has 15 amino acids. Trimming took off 3 bases at V and 5 bases at J, with 14 bases between the two ends. As DNA, the CDR3 is TGTGCCAGCAGCTTTGCGGCGGGGCCAGAAAACATTCAGTACTTC. Translating it yields CASSFAAGPENIQYF.

The chain recombines TRBV12-3 or TRBV12-4 with TRBJ2-7, with D possibly being TRBD1 (6 bases). The CDR3 spans 12 residues. V was cut by 7 bases and J by 1 base, with 8 bases left in between. Here the CDR3 reads CASKDSSYEQYF. The DNA of the CDR3 is TGTGCCAGCAAGGACAGTTCCTACGAGCAGTACTTC.

This clonotype was counted between two and nine times. V is TRBV3-1 and J is TRBJ1-1; D gene unclear. The germline V and J ends were trimmed by 3 bases and 0 bases, with 17 bases remaining between them. Per germline, CDR1 LGHDT and CDR2 YNNKEL (reference sequence). The CDR3 covers 17 residues. The CDR3 loop is CASSQDTRAVMNTEAFF. The CDR3 nucleotides are TGTGCCAGCAGCCAGGATACTCGGGCCGTCATGAACACTGAAGCTTTCTTT.

This clonotype has just one count. Germline and junction disagree at one end, which may indicate a read error. J is TRBJ2-5 and V is TRBV11-2; no definite D call. Germline V gene sequence: CDR1 SGHAT, CDR2 FQNNGV. The CDR3 extends over 11 amino acids. CDR3 sequence: CASSPSVTQSF. In DNA, the CDR3 is TGTGCCAGCAGCCCCTCCGTGACCCAGTCCTTC.